This TCR beta chain was observed in a study of blood T cell repertoires in COVID-19 (dated by TCRdb to 2018 to 2021). Regarding the research as a whole: Collaborator samples came from the United States, Italy and Spain and covered acute and convalescent phases of COVID-19. Where available, HLA class I and class II types were obtained from metadata supplied by the sample provider rather than from assay-based typing. The samples were drawn from the first 160 participants of the ongoing ImmuneRACE study and from 1,254 subjects provided by 6 global collaborators. A freely available public database, intended as a resource for researchers studying the immune response to SARS-CoV-2, is where the repertoires were released. Deeply sampled blood TCRbeta repertoires from subjects exposed to, actively infected with, or recovered from COVID-19 were included in the dataset. Nearly every sample came with metadata listing a de-identified subject ID, COVID-19 status, age in years and sex. The prospective study material was composed of cDNA or gDNA derived from T cells, B-cell-depleted T cells, or PBMCs. Here is what the overall study found, with its caveats: The quantity of clinical and demographic metadata differed by source and by participant and was supplied without curation.

The collaborating institutions used their own protocols to collect whole blood in K2EDTA tubes. For TCRbeta analysis, collaborator samples were shipped as frozen whole blood, as isolated PBMCs, or as DNA extracted from either sample type. TCRbeta CDR3 regions were amplified from genomic DNA using the immunoSEQ Assay, a bias-controlled multiplex PCR. As for how the authors treated the data: Within the assay, amplification of reference gene primers was used to estimate how many nucleated cells each sample contained. To quantify the absolute abundance of each unique TCRbeta CDR3 rearrangement, sequence reads were collapsed and filtered. For each sample, productive Simpson clonality was calculated as the square root of Simpson's diversity index over productive rearrangements. TCRdb retrieved this table from immuneACCESS and kept in-frame rearrangements only. Not all clones are present; in checked studies, unresolved V genes account for under half, and no reason is known for the remainder. V and J calls and clone size are given by that table; D and trimming were obtained from the DNA. The sample table holds under 150,000 clones, of which about 80% were seen once. The biggest ten clones account for about 8.1% of the sample.

Of note for this clone: Its antigen has not been determined. No base quality values were provided; no much bigger clone lies one nucleotide off.

CDR1 is given as LGHDT and CDR2 as YNNKEL, both from the germline V gene (reference sequence). V and J are truncated by 3 bases and 7 bases respectively, leaving an intervening sequence of 10 bases. The CDR3 runs 12 amino acids, cysteine and phenylalanine included. Only the CDR3 region is kept as DNA, spanning 36 bases read in frame from base 1. The chain couples TRBV3-1 (or the pseudogene TRBV3-2) to TRBJ2-7; TRBD1 could be the D gene, as 5 bases match. The TCR sequence derives from a woman aged 40 to 49 with acute or convalescent COVID-19. Specimen: peripheral blood. DNA sequence: TGTGCCAGCAGCCAGCAGGGTTGGGAGCAGTACTTC. Translated, this is CASSQQGWEQYF.